A single sample gave rise to the 14 T cell receptor beta chains below, sequenced in a study of blood T cell repertoires in COVID-19. TCRdb keeps only in-frame clones here, not all; method: immunoSEQ multiplex PCR. This sample yields over 200,000 clones, of which around 84% are seen a single time; around 10% belongs to the top ten. The sequencing input was peripheral blood. Receptor source: a man aged 45-60 years with COVID-19, enrolled during active disease.

The rearrangement uses TRBV11-2 and TRBJ1-6; 7 positions match TRBD1. Germline CDR1 and CDR2: SGHAT and FQNNGV. V lost 3 bases, J lost 6 bases, and 2 bases stayed unmatched. This CDR3 comprises 14 residues. The CDR3 region is CASSLHRGNSPLHF. Written as DNA, the CDR3 is TGTGCCAGCAGCTTGCACAGGGGTAATTCACCCCTCCACTTT.

The rearrangement links TRBV6-5 to TRBJ2-5, with D tentatively TRBD1 (6 bases). This CDR3 has 15 amino acids. Per germline, CDR1 MNHEY and CDR2 SVGAGI. Trimming stripped 6 bases from V and 5 bases from J, with 19 bases between. CDR3 residues: CASSLSPTGLETQYF. The CDR3 coding sequence is TGTGCCAGCAGCCTTTCCCCCACAGGGTTGGAGACCCAGTACTTC.

This chain joins TRBV11-2 and TRBJ1-1; 9 positions agree with TRBD1. Germline V gene lookup returns CDR1 SGHAT and CDR2 FQNNGV. The CDR3 contains 11 residues. Trimming cost V 5 bases and J 11 bases; bases outside gene matches: 3. CDR3 DNA: TGTGCCAGCAGCCCCGGGACAGGGGCTTTCTTT. Translation gives CASSPGTGAFF.

The gene calls are TRBV5-5 and TRBJ1-5, with TRBD1 matching over 9 bases. The CDR3 has 15 residues. Germline V gene sequence: CDR1 SGHKS, CDR2 YYEKEE (reference sequence). V shed 0 bases and J 4 bases; nucleotides not matched to a gene: 2. This CDR3 is CASSLDRGQNQPQHF. The CDR3 nucleotides are TGTGCCAGCAGCTTGGACAGGGGGCAGAATCAGCCCCAGCATTTT. The full variable domain, with the rest looked up from reference TRBV5-5 and TRBJ1-5, is DAGVTQSPTHLIKTRGQQVTLRCSPISGHKSVSWYQQVLGQGPQFIFQYYEKEERGRGNFPDRFSARQFPNYSSELNVNALLLGDSALYLCASSLDRGQNQPQHFGDGTRLSIL.

The chain employs TRBV12-3 or TRBV12-4 and TRBJ2-1; TRBD1 matches 7 bases. CDR3 length equals 13 residues. With V trimmed by 1 base and J by 12 bases, 6 bases remained unmatched. In nucleotides, the CDR3 is TGTGCCAGCAGTTTAGAGACAGGGAGTGGGCAGTTCTTC. Its translation: CASSLETGSGQFF.

The chain has TRBV15 and TRBJ1-2, with D unresolved. Per germline, CDR1 LNHNV and CDR2 YYDKDF (reference sequence). The V gene lost 3 bases and the J gene lost 2 bases, with 10 bases spanning the gap. The CDR3 totals 14 residues. CDR3 DNA sequence: TGTGCCACCAGCAGTCGGGATTTGAACTATGGCTACACCTTC. This gives the protein CATSSRDLNYGYTF.

V gene TRBV15 combines with J gene TRBJ1-3, with D unclear. V lost 1 base and J 6 bases, leaving 7 bases between the germline ends. The CDR3 contains 13 residues. CDR1 is LNHNV and CDR2 is YYDKDF in the germline V gene (reference sequence). CDR3 sequence (DNA): TGTGCCACCAGCAGAGCGGAGGTAAACACCATATATTTT. Amino acids: CATSRAEVNTIYF.

As DNA, the CDR3 is TGTGCCAGTAGTATCTTTCCCGGGACAGGGAACACTGAAGCTTTCTTT. This codes for CASSIFPGTGNTEAFF. The V call is TRBV19, the J call TRBJ1-1; 8 bases match TRBD1. The CDR3 contains 16 residues. The V gene end was trimmed by 3 bases and the J gene end by 1 base; junction bases not matched to a gene: 7. The germline CDR1 and CDR2 sequences are LNHDA and SQIVND (reference sequence).

V and J are TRBV2 and TRBJ1-5; D remains ambiguous. Trimming removed 7 bases at V and 2 bases at J, with 9 bases between. CDR3 length equals 13 residues. Germline assignment: CDR1 SNHLY and CDR2 FYNNEI. The CDR3 spells CASNTRGNQPQHF. The CDR3 DNA reads TGTGCCAGCAATACACGGGGCAATCAGCCCCAGCATTTT.

Only one count was recorded for this clone. The chain recombines TRBV4-2 with TRBJ1-2; D is perhaps TRBD1 (5 bases). CDR1 is LGHNA, CDR2 YNFKEQ, per germline. This CDR3 is 14 amino acids long. V dropped 4 bases and J dropped 9 bases, with 18 bases sitting between them. The chain's CDR3 is CASSRYSGAESYTF. The CDR3 bases are TGTGCCAGCAGCCGGTATAGCGGGGCCGAAAGCTACACCTTC.

This clone was seen only once. This chain connects TRBV13 to TRBJ1-6; maybe TRBD1 (5 bases). The V end lost 0 bases, the J end lost 2 bases, and 8 bases lay between the germline ends. Germline CDR1 PRHDT, CDR2 FYEKMQ (reference sequence). The CDR3 covers 16 residues. In DNA, the CDR3 is TGTGCCAGCAGCTTAGGGGAGGGACCCTATAATTCACCCCTCCACTTT. Its translation is CASSLGEGPYNSPLHF.

The chain joins TRBV5-6 to TRBJ1-1; the D is unclear. Trimming cost V 4 bases and J 1 base, with 11 bases left between them. The CDR3 contains 14 residues. Germline CDR1 reads SGHDT; CDR2 reads YYEEEE. CDR3 in amino acids: CASSGGIRNTEAFF. CDR3 nucleotide sequence: TGTGCCAGCAGCGGCGGGATAAGGAACACTGAAGCTTTCTTT. The complete variable domain, with remaining parts taken from reference TRBV5-6 and TRBJ1-1, reads DAGVTQSPTHLIKTRGQQVTLRCSPKSGHDTVSWYQQALGQGPQFIFQYYEEEERQRGNFPDRFSGHQFPNYSSELNVNALLLGDSALYLCASSGGIRNTEAFFGQGTRLTVV.

The chain employs TRBV6-5 and TRBJ2-1, with D unclear. Trimming removed 2 bases at V and 1 base at J, with 12 bases between. The CDR3 consists of 16 residues. Germline CDR1 MNHEY, CDR2 SVGAGI. CDR3 DNA sequence: TGTGCCAGCAGTTACAATGCGGAGATATCCTACAATGAGCAGTTCTTC. Translating gives CASSYNAEISYNEQFF.

The chain carries TRBV7-2 and TRBJ2-1, with D tentatively TRBD2 (5 bases). Deletions cut 1 base from V and 4 bases from J, with 11 bases between. The germline V gene has CDR1 SGHTA and CDR2 FQGNSA. The length of the CDR3 is 15 residues. This CDR3 is CASSLVGGQYNEQFF. DNA of the CDR3: TGTGCCAGCAGCTTAGTCGGCGGGCAGTACAATGAGCAGTTCTTC.